These 22 T cell receptor beta chains were sequenced from one sample in a study of cytomegalovirus exposure and HLA in healthy donors. PCR used 60 Vbeta primers and 13 Jbeta primers. Clones were sequenced by immunoSEQ multiplex PCR, and TCRdb holds only the in-frame ones, with some missing. The data hold 90,000 to 150,000 clones, with about 9.4% observed a single time. The sequencing input was PBMCs. These receptors all come from a woman in her forties in good health and CMV-seropositive.

The sample holds a few counts of this clone. The chain uses TRBV7-3 and TRBJ1-1; D remains unclear. Trimming left V 2 bases short and J 5 bases short, with 12 bases between. Germline CDR1 is SGHTA and CDR2 is FQGTGA. The CDR3 is 14 amino acids. The CDR3 region has the DNA TGTGCCAGCAGCTTATCCCCGGGGAGGACTGAAGCTTTCTTT. Translation: CASSLSPGRTEAFF. The variable domain in full, with the rest retrieved from reference TRBV7-3 and TRBJ1-1, is GAGVSQTPSNKVTEKGKYVELRCDPISGHTALYWYRQSLGQGPEFLIYFQGTGAADDSGLPNDRFFAVRPEGSVSTLKIQRTERGDSAVYLCASSLSPGRTEAFFGQGTRLTVV.

This clone occurred a few times. The V gene is TRBV6-5, the J gene TRBJ1-2, with 7 bases identical to TRBD1. The CDR3 covers 14 residues. V shed 10 bases, J shed 5 bases, and the junction held 13 bases outside the gene matches. The germline V gene encodes CDR1 MNHEY and CDR2 SVGAGI. The DNA of the CDR3 is TGTGCCACCCGCCGACAGGGTGGTGCATATGGCTACACCTTC. Its translation: CATRRQGGAYGYTF.

This clone was counted between two and nine times. The chain has TRBV5-1 and TRBJ1-1; D unclear. The V end was cut by 0 bases, the J end by 0 bases, with 9 bases between. The CDR3 sequence is 15 residues long. Germline V CDR1 and CDR2: SGHRS, YFSETQ. The CDR3 protein is CASSLVSLLNTEAFF. For the CDR3, the DNA is TGCGCCAGCAGCTTGGTTTCTCTCCTGAACACTGAAGCTTTCTTT.

The chain joins TRBV19 to TRBJ1-5; 8 bases map to TRBD1. V lost 7 bases to trimming and J lost 2 bases; unmatched junction nucleotides: 7. Germline CDR1 LNHDA, CDR2 SQIVND (reference sequence). The CDR3 runs to 15 residues. DNA for the CDR3: TGTGCCAGTACAGTTCGACAGGGGCGCAATCAGCCCCAGCATTTT. It specifies CASTVRQGRNQPQHF.

This clone was counted only a few times. The chain couples TRBV7-9 to TRBJ1-1, with TRBD1 as a possible D gene (5 bases). The CDR3 extends over 13 amino acids. The V end was cut by 1 base, the J end by 7 bases, with 10 bases between. Germline V gene sequence: CDR1 SEHNR, CDR2 FQNEAQ (reference sequence). In DNA, the CDR3 is TGTGCCAGCAGCTTAGGGGGCCGGGTTGAAGCTTTCTTT. Residues: CASSLGGRVEAFF. The complete variable domain, with remaining parts taken from reference TRBV7-9 and TRBJ1-1, reads DTGVSQNPRHKITKRGQNVTFRCDPISEHNRLYWYRQTLGQGPEFLTYFQNEAQLEKSRLLSDRFSAERPKGSFSTLEIQRTEQGDSAMYLCASSLGGRVEAFFGQGTRLTVV.

The chain recombines TRBV29-1 with TRBJ2-1; 8 nucleotides agree with TRBD1. The trim removed 5 bases at V and 5 bases at J, leaving 5 bases unmatched. The CDR3 consists of 13 residues. The germline V gene has CDR1 SQVTM and CDR2 ANQGSEA. The CDR3: CSVMQGANNEQFF. In DNA, the CDR3 is TGCAGCGTTATGCAGGGGGCGAACAATGAGCAGTTCTTC.

The table lists this clone with a few counts. The chain joins TRBV2 to TRBJ1-5; D is possibly TRBD1 (6 bases). CDR3 length equals 15 residues. Trimming pared 7 bases from V and 0 bases from J, leaving 13 bases between. Germline loops: CDR1 SNHLY, CDR2 FYNNEI. The CDR3 DNA reads as TGTGCCAGCAAATCTACAGGGAATAGCAATCAGCCCCAGCATTTT. As protein: CASKSTGNSNQPQHF.

Only a few counts were recorded for this clone. The chain carries TRBV7-2 and TRBJ2-7; weak D call: TRBD1 (6 bases). The germline gives CDR1 SGHTA, CDR2 FQGNSA. Trimming removed 1 base from V and 1 base from J, with 11 bases in between. There are 15 residues in the CDR3. This chain's CDR3 is CASSLVSDSSYEQYF. CDR3 DNA sequence: TGTGCCAGCAGCTTAGTGTCGGACAGTTCCTACGAGCAGTACTTC.

This chain joins TRBV7-6 and TRBJ2-5; perhaps TRBD2 as D (6 bases). V was clipped by 4 bases and J by 5 bases, with 20 bases between them. The CDR3 is 16 amino acids. Germline V CDR1 and CDR2: SGHVS, FNYEAQ. The CDR3 DNA follows: TGTGCCAGCAGCTCCCTGAATGGGGGGTTGGGGGAGACCCAGTACTTC. Protein: CASSSLNGGLGETQYF.

This clone showed up just a few times. V gene TRBV5-6 combines with J gene TRBJ2-7, with 8 bases aligning to TRBD1. The trim removed 3 bases at V and 0 bases at J, leaving 5 bases unmatched. Germline V gives CDR1 SGHDT, CDR2 YYEEEE. The CDR3 is 15 amino acids. The CDR3 region is CASSWGTGGSYEQYF. CDR3 coding DNA: TGTGCCAGCAGCTGGGGGACAGGAGGCTCCTACGAGCAGTACTTC.

This clone appeared a few times. This chain links TRBV7-8 with TRBJ1-2; D is unclear. Germline lookup yields CDR1 SGHVS and CDR2 FQNEAQ. V gave up 0 bases and J gave up 3 bases, with 14 bases separating them. The CDR3 length is 16 residues. The CDR3 region has the DNA TGTGCCAGCAGCTTAGCCGGCGGGGTTGAAGACTATGGCTACACCTTC. The encoded protein is CASSLAGGVEDYGYTF. The variable domain in full, with the rest retrieved from reference TRBV7-8 and TRBJ1-2, is GAGVSQSPRYKVAKRGQDVALRCDPISGHVSLFWYQQALGQGPEFLTYFQNEAQLDKSGLPSDRFFAERPEGSVSTLKIQRTQQEDSAVYLCASSLAGGVEDYGYTFGSGTRLTVV.

This chain joins TRBV5-1 and TRBJ1-2; 9 bases fit TRBD1. Germline CDR1 is SGHRS and CDR2 is YFSETQ. The length of the CDR3 is 15 residues. Losses at the gene ends were 4 bases for V and 0 bases for J; bases not matched to a gene: 4. This chain's CDR3 is CASSPRQGANYGYTF. CDR3 sequence (DNA): TGCGCCAGCAGCCCAAGACAGGGGGCTAACTATGGCTACACCTTC.

The chain links TRBV7-6 to TRBJ2-5; D may be TRBD2 (6 bases). Germline CDR1 and CDR2: SGHVS and FNYEAQ. V gave up 5 bases and J gave up 1 base, with 11 bases separating them. This CDR3 region has 14 residues. The CDR3 DNA reads TGTGCCAGCAGCCCCAGACTAGTCCAAGAGACCCAGTACTTC. Translation: CASSPRLVQETQYF.

This clone was detected a few times. V usage is TRBV7-8 and J usage is TRBJ1-1; 7 bases line up with TRBD1. The CDR3 has 15 residues. J gave up 0 bases and V 1 base, and 2 bases lay outside the gene matches. Germline CDR1 is SGHVS and CDR2 is FQNEAQ. CDR3 loop: CASSLVQGVNTEAFF. CDR3 sequence (DNA): TGTGCCAGCAGCTTAGTTCAGGGGGTGAACACTGAAGCTTTCTTT.

V is TRBV15 and J is TRBJ2-1, with 16 nucleotides matching TRBD2. The trim removed 0 bases at V and 15 bases at J, leaving 8 bases unmatched. This CDR3 has 16 residues. From germline, CDR1 is LNHNV and CDR2 YYDKDF (reference sequence). The CDR3 coding sequence is TGTGCCACCAGCAGAGATGCGGGACTAGCGGGGGGGCCCGGGTTCTTC. It yields the protein CATSRDAGLAGGPGFF.

This chain links TRBV7-9 with TRBJ1-6; weak D call: TRBD1 (5 bases). Trimming cost V 1 base and J 2 bases, with 9 bases left between them. CDR3 length equals 16 residues. Germline V gives CDR1 SEHNR, CDR2 FQNEAQ (reference sequence). The CDR3 sequence: CASSLEAGTYNSPLHF. CDR3 DNA: TGTGCCAGCAGCTTAGAAGCAGGGACCTATAATTCACCCCTCCACTTT.

The chain couples TRBV19 to TRBJ2-7, with 9 bases lining up with TRBD1. V lost 10 bases to trimming and J lost 9 bases; unmatched junction nucleotides: 7. Germline values: CDR1 LNHDA, CDR2 SQIVND (reference sequence). The length of the CDR3 is 11 residues. The CDR3 DNA sequence: TGTGCCATTCAGACAGGGGGAGTGCAGTACTTC. This translates into CAIQTGGVQYF.

Here the CDR3 DNA reads TGCAGCGTTTCTTACAGGGCGGTGACTGAAAAACTGTTTTTT. This codes for CSVSYRAVTEKLFF. The chain employs TRBV29-1 and TRBJ1-4, with D tentatively TRBD1 (6 bases). Germline loops: CDR1 SQVTM, CDR2 ANQGSEA. The CDR3 length is 14 residues. V lost 5 bases, J lost 7 bases, and 17 bases lay in between. Using reference TRBV29-1 and TRBJ1-4 for the parts outside the CDR3, the full variable domain is SAVISQKPSRDICQRGTSLTIQCQVDSQVTMMFWYRQQPGQSLTLIATANQGSEATYESGFVIDKFPISRPNLTFSTLTVSNMSPEDSSIYLCSVSYRAVTEKLFFGSGTQLSVL.

The CDR3, as DNA: TGTGCCAGCGCTCCGGTGAACACCGGGGAGCTGTTTTTT. It codes for CASAPVNTGELFF. This rearrangement joins TRBV7-8 to TRBJ2-2, with D unresolved. The V end was cut by 8 bases, the J end by 1 base, with 8 bases between. The CDR3 extends over 13 amino acids. CDR1 is SGHVS, CDR2 FQNEAQ, per germline.

This clone was seen only a few times. V usage is TRBV7-6 and J usage is TRBJ2-3; tentative D call: TRBD1 (6 bases). In germline, CDR1 is SGHVS, CDR2 FNYEAQ. This CDR3 contains 14 residues. V dropped 4 bases and J dropped 0 bases, with 8 bases sitting between them. CDR3 sequence (DNA): TGTGCCAGCAGCTCCGGGACAAGCACAGATACGCAGTATTTT. Protein: CASSSGTSTDTQYF. Together with reference TRBV7-6 and TRBJ2-3, the CDR3 gives the full variable domain: GAGVSQSPRYKVTKRGQDVALRCDPISGHVSLYWYRQALGQGPEFLTYFNYEAQQDKSGLPNDRFSAERPEGSISTLTIQRTEQRDSAMYRCASSSGTSTDTQYFGPGTRLTVL.

This clone has just a few counts. The chain has TRBV18 and TRBJ2-1; the D gene is possibly TRBD2 (5 bases). This CDR3 region has 17 residues. Trimming shortened V by 3 bases and J by 0 bases, and 15 bases separated the two germline ends. Germline assignment: CDR1 KGHSH and CDR2 LQKENI. CDR3 in amino acids: CASSPLGGSSSYNEQFF. The DNA for the CDR3 is TGTGCCAGCTCACCCCTAGGCGGGTCCAGCTCCTACAATGAGCAGTTCTTC.

This clone was detected a few times. The chain links TRBV6-1 to TRBJ1-2, with D hard to call. Germline lookup yields CDR1 MNHNS and CDR2 SASEGT. This CDR3 has 15 amino acids. V lost 4 bases to trimming and J lost 3 bases, with 15 bases between them. The CDR3 loop is CASSGTGPGDYGYTF. In nucleotides, the CDR3 is TGTGCCAGCAGTGGGACGGGCCCCGGGGACTATGGCTACACCTTC.